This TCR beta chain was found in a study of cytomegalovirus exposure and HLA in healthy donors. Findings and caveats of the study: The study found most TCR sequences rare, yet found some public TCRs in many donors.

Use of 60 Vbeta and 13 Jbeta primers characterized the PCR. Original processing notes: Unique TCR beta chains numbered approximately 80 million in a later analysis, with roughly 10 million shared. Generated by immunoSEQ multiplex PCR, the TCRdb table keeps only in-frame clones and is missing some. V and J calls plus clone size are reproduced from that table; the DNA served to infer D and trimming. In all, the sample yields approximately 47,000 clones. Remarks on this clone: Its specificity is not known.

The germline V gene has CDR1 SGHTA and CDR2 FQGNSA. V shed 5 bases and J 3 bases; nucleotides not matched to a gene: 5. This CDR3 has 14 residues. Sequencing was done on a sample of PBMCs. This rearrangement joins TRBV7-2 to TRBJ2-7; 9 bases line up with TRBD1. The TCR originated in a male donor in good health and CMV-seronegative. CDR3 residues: CASSTPGQGYEQYF. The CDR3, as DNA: TGTGCCAGCAGCACGCCGGGACAGGGCTACGAGCAGTACTTC.